These 21 T cell receptor beta chains were sequenced from one sample in a study of blood T cell repertoires in COVID-19. Method: immunoSEQ multiplex PCR; TCRdb's copy keeps in-frame clones and lacks some. This table holds roughly 95,000 clones, around 80% found once. The sequencing input was peripheral blood. These receptors all stem from a man between 45 and 60 years old with active or convalescent COVID-19.

DNA for the CDR3: TGTGCCAGTAGTAAGCGACAGGGGGAAAGCTATGGCTACACCTTC. This codes for CASSKRQGESYGYTF. V usage is TRBV19 and J usage is TRBJ1-2; TRBD1 matches at 9 bases. CDR3 length equals 15 residues. The trim removed 4 bases at V and 4 bases at J, leaving 7 bases unmatched. Germline V CDR1 and CDR2: LNHDA, SQIVND (reference sequence).

The V call is TRBV9, the J call TRBJ2-2, with D unresolved. This CDR3 has 13 amino acids. The germline gives CDR1 SGDLS, CDR2 YYNGEE. V was shortened by 0 bases and J by 7 bases, with 7 bases between the two germline ends. As DNA, the CDR3 is TGTGCCAGCAGCGTAGAAATCTTCGGGGAGCTGTTTTTT. Amino acid sequence: CASSVEIFGELFF.

Comment on this clone: This specimen includes other DNA sequences encoding the same CDR3. V gene TRBV9 combines with J gene TRBJ2-3; 14 bases line up with TRBD2. Germline V CDR1 and CDR2: SGDLS, YYNGEE. The CDR3 sequence is 16 residues long. Trimming cost V 2 bases and J 3 bases; bases outside gene matches: 2. The CDR3 DNA reads as TGTGCCAGCAGCGTTCGGACTAGCGGGGGGACAGATACGCAGTATTTT. It specifies CASSVRTSGGTDTQYF. Complete variable domain (other parts from reference TRBV9 and TRBJ2-3): DSGVTQTPKHLITATGQRVTLRCSPRSGDLSVYWYQQSLDQGLQFLIQYYNGEERAKGNILERFSAQQFPDLHSELNLSSLELGDSALYFCASSVRTSGGTDTQYFGPGTRLTVL.

The CDR3 coding sequence is TGTGCCAGCAGCTTAGCCAGGGTTGGAAACACCATATATTTT. This sequence encodes CASSLARVGNTIYF. This chain links TRBV11-2 with TRBJ1-3; a possible D gene is TRBD1 (5 bases). V shed 1 base and J shed 3 bases, with 7 bases lying between them. The CDR3 spans 14 residues. Germline V gene data show CDR1 as SGHAT and CDR2 as FQNNGV. Variable domain in full (rest from reference TRBV11-2 and TRBJ1-3): EAGVAQSPRYKIIEKRQSVAFWCNPISGHATLYWYQQILGQGPKLLIQFQNNGVVDDSQLPKDRFSAERLKGVDSTLKIQPAKLEDSAVYLCASSLARVGNTIYFGEGSWLTVV.

This chain joins TRBV2 and TRBJ2-5, with 10 bases fitting TRBD1. Germline trimming cut 0 bases from V and 5 bases from J; bases unmatched to any gene: 3. The CDR3 has 15 amino acids. Germline assignment: CDR1 SNHLY and CDR2 FYNNEI. CDR3 DNA sequence: TGTGCCAGCAGTGAAGCGGGGACAGGGGTTGAGACCCAGTACTTC. Translation gives CASSEAGTGVETQYF. Based on the CDR3 plus reference TRBV2 and TRBJ2-5, the full variable domain is EPEVTQTPSHQVTQMGQEVILRCVPISNHLYFYWYRQILGQKVEFLVSFYNNEISEKSEIFDDQFSVERPDGSNFTLKIRSTKLEDSAMYFCASSEAGTGVETQYFGPGTRLLVL.

J is TRBJ2-7 and V is TRBV6-1; D ambiguous. The CDR3 loop spans 13 amino acids. V lost 3 bases to trimming and J lost 4 bases, with 10 bases between them. Germline CDR1 reads MNHNS; CDR2 reads SASEGT. CDR3 sequence reads: CASSDWANYEQYF. Here the CDR3 DNA reads TGTGCCAGCAGTGATTGGGCTAATTACGAGCAGTACTTC.

The chain combines TRBV6-5 with TRBJ1-3, with D maybe TRBD1 (6 bases). Germline assignment: CDR1 MNHEY and CDR2 SVGAGI. The V end lost 6 bases, the J end lost 4 bases, and 13 bases lay between the germline ends. The CDR3 length is 14 residues. The CDR3 DNA is TGTGCCAGCAGCCCCAGGGGCGGGGGAAACACCATATATTTT. It encodes CASSPRGGGNTIYF.

The V and J genes are TRBV27 and TRBJ2-7, with TRBD1 matching over 7 bases. V trimming: 8 bases; J trimming: 2 bases; junction bases outside the gene matches: 9. This CDR3 contains 14 residues. The germline V gene has CDR1 MNHEY and CDR2 SMNVEV (reference sequence). CDR3 amino acids: CASSRKGGPYEQYF. CDR3 DNA sequence: TGTGCCAGCTCCAGGAAAGGGGGCCCCTACGAGCAGTACTTC.

This chain links TRBV5-8 with TRBJ2-3, with 10 bases aligning to TRBD2. The germline gives CDR1 SGHTS, CDR2 YDEGEE. CDR3 length: 15 amino acids. The V gene end was trimmed by 4 bases and the J gene end by 4 bases; junction bases not matched to a gene: 6. The CDR3 DNA reads as TGTGCCAGCAGCCCGCCTAGCGGGGGCCCAGATACGCAGTATTTT. Its protein is CASSPPSGGPDTQYF.

There are a few counts of this clone. The chain recombines TRBV7-8 with TRBJ1-5; TRBD1 matches 7 bases. The CDR3 covers 14 residues. Unmatched junction bases numbered 7, after V lost 5 bases and J lost 6 bases. CDR1 and CDR2 from the germline V gene are SGHVS and FQNEAQ. CDR3 residues: CASSEGAGPQPQHF. CDR3 nucleotides: TGTGCCAGCAGCGAGGGGGCAGGTCCTCAGCCCCAGCATTTT.

The CDR3 protein is CASSLEDRNTIYF. The CDR3 DNA is TGCGCCAGCAGCTTGGAAGATCGGAACACCATATATTTT. The chain recombines TRBV5-1 with TRBJ1-3; D unclear. The V and J ends lost 0 bases and 7 bases respectively, with 8 bases between them. Per germline, CDR1 SGHRS and CDR2 YFSETQ. CDR3 length: 13 residues.

The chain joins TRBV28 to TRBJ1-4; D might be TRBD1 (6 bases). The CDR3 is made up of 15 amino acids. Germline V lookup: CDR1 MDHEN, CDR2 SYDVKM. V was trimmed by 7 bases and J by 13 bases, leaving 25 bases between them. CDR3 in DNA: TGTGCCAGCACCCCGAGGGCAGGGGCCGTGAAAGGACTGTTTTTT. Its translation is CASTPRAGAVKGLFF.

CDR3 DNA sequence: TGTGCCAGCTCACCTTTTGAAGGACAGGCGTATAGCAATCAGCCCCAGCATTTT. This translates into CASSPFEGQAYSNQPQHF. The rearrangement links TRBV18 to TRBJ1-5; 7 bases fit TRBD1. The J segment lost 0 bases and the V segment lost 3 bases, leaving 11 bases of the junction unmatched. CDR3 size: 18 residues. Germline V gene lookup returns CDR1 KGHSH and CDR2 LQKENI.

The V call is TRBV10-3, the J call TRBJ1-2; D possibly corresponds to TRBD1 (6 bases). The CDR3 has 13 amino acids. The V gene's germline CDR1 is ENHRY and CDR2 SYGVKD. The V end lost 3 bases, the J end lost 8 bases, and 13 bases lay between the germline ends. DNA for the CDR3: TGTGCCATCAGTGAAGTTACAGGGACGGGCTACACCTTC. Residues: CAISEVTGTGYTF.

This chain connects TRBV19 to TRBJ2-5; TRBD1 matches at 7 bases. This CDR3 has 14 residues. The V segment lost 5 bases and the J segment 7 bases; nucleotides outside the gene matches: 10. The germline gives CDR1 LNHDA, CDR2 SQIVND (reference sequence). The CDR3 reads CASSRDRGEWTQYF. The CDR3 coding sequence is TGTGCCAGTAGTCGGGACAGAGGCGAATGGACCCAGTACTTC.

The J gene is TRBJ2-1, the V gene TRBV27; D unresolved. The CDR3 has 15 residues. Germline CDR1 and CDR2: MNHEY and SMNVEV (reference sequence). Trimming shortened V by 6 bases and J by 1 base, and 13 bases separated the two germline ends. The CDR3 DNA follows: TGTGCCAGCAGCCTCGCCAGGTCTTCCTACAATGAGCAGTTCTTC. As protein: CASSLARSSYNEQFF.

The V and J genes are TRBV2 and TRBJ1-1; TRBD1 might be the D (5 bases). Trimming shortened V by 5 bases and J by 0 bases, and 10 bases separated the two germline ends. The length of the CDR3 is 14 residues. Germline values: CDR1 SNHLY, CDR2 FYNNEI. CDR3 nucleotides: TGTGCCAGCAGTCTCTGGGGCGTGAACACTGAAGCTTTCTTT. This translates into CASSLWGVNTEAFF.

The genes are TRBV11-3 and TRBJ1-1, with D tentatively TRBD1 (6 bases). Germline values: CDR1 SGHNT, CDR2 YENEEA. Trimming cost V 6 bases and J 3 bases, with 11 bases left between them. This CDR3 spans 13 amino acids. The CDR3 loop is CASSLYRDTEAFF. The CDR3 coding sequence is TGTGCCAGCAGTTTATACAGGGACACTGAAGCTTTCTTT.

CDR3 DNA sequence: TGTGCCAGCGCCTATCGGGACAGCTCTGGAAACACCATATATTTT. This sequence encodes CASAYRDSSGNTIYF. The V gene is TRBV3-1 (or the pseudogene TRBV3-2), the J gene TRBJ1-3; TRBD1 matches at 7 bases. This CDR3 region has 15 residues. Trimming took 8 bases from V and 0 from J; bases not matched to a gene: 7. Germline loops: CDR1 LGHDT, CDR2 YNNKEL (reference sequence).

This chain joins TRBV2 and TRBJ1-2, with TRBD1 matching 7 bases. The J segment lost 6 bases and the V segment lost 7 bases, leaving 11 bases of the junction unmatched. Germline values: CDR1 SNHLY, CDR2 FYNNEI. The CDR3 is 14 residues long. The CDR3 region is CASTRDRFLDGYTF. In DNA, the CDR3 is TGTGCCAGCACCCGGGACAGATTTTTGGATGGCTACACCTTC. Looking up the rest from reference TRBV2 and TRBJ1-2 gives the full variable domain: EPEVTQTPSHQVTQMGQEVILRCVPISNHLYFYWYRQILGQKVEFLVSFYNNEISEKSEIFDDQFSVERPDGSNFTLKIRSTKLEDSAMYFCASTRDRFLDGYTFGSGTRLTVV.

The V gene is TRBV5-6, the J gene TRBJ2-2, with 7 nucleotides matching TRBD2. With 2 bases clipped from V and 3 bases from J, the junction kept 7 bases outside the gene matches. Looked up from germline, CDR1 is SGHDT and CDR2 is YYEEEE. The CDR3 runs to 16 residues. As DNA, the CDR3 is TGTGCCAGCAGCTTTGGCGGGGGTAAGGACACCGGGGAGCTGTTTTTT. Translating gives CASSFGGGKDTGELFF.